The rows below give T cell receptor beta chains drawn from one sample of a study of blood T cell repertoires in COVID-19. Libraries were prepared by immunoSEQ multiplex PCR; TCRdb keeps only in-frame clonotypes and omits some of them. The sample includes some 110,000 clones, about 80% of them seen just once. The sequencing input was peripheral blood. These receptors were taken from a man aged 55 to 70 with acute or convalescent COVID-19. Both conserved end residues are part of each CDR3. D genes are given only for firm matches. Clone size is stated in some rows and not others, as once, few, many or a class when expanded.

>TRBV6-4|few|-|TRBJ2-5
CASSDFSREAGVVTQYF
TGTGCCAGCAGTGACTTCAGCAGGGAAGCAGGGGTAGTGACCCAGTACTTC
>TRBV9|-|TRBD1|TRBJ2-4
CASSGGQGENIQYF
TGTGCCAGCAGCGGGGGACAGGGGGAAAACATTCAGTACTTC
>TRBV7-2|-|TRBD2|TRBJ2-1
CASSLVSGNVYNEQFF
TGTGCCAGCAGCTTAGTTAGCGGGAACGTTTACAATGAGCAGTTCTTC
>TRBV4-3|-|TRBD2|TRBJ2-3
CASSQGLAGGGATDTQYF
TGCGCCAGCAGCCAAGGGCTAGCGGGAGGGGGGGCCACAGATACGCAGTATTTT
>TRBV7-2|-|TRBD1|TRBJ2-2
CASSVDRGVAGELFF
TGTGCCAGCAGCGTGGACAGGGGGGTTGCCGGGGAGCTGTTTTTT
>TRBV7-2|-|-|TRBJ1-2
CASSLAGGTTNYGYTF
TGTGCCAGCAGCTTAGCGGGGGGTACAACTAACTATGGCTACACCTTC
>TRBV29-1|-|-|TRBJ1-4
CSVGSGSTNEKLFF
TGCAGCGTTGGATCGGGATCAACTAATGAAAAACTGTTTTTT
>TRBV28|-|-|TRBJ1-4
CASSPPGGYATNEKLFF
TGTGCCAGCAGTCCCCCGGGGGGGTATGCAACTAATGAAAAACTGTTTTTT
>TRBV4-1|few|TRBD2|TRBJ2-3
CASSLAERGTDTQYF
TGCGCCAGCAGTCTAGCGGAGAGAGGGACAGATACGCAGTATTTT
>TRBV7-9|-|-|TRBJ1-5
CASSLGTGTHSPQHF
TGTGCCAGCAGCTTGGGCACAGGGACACATTCGCCCCAGCATTTT
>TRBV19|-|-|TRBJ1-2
CASSIRGASNYGYTF
TGTGCCAGTAGTATACGGGGGGCGAGCAACTATGGCTACACCTTC
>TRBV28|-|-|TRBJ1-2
CASSVNTNYGYTF
TGTGCCAGCAGTGTTAACACTAACTATGGCTACACCTTC
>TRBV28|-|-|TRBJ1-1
CASTGPEGVGAFF
TGTGCCAGCACTGGGCCGGAAGGTGTAGGAGCTTTCTTT
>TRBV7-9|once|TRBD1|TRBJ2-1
CASSLGQHYNEQFF
TGTGCCAGCAGCTTGGGACAGCACTACAATGAGCAGTTCTTC
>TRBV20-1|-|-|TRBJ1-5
CSVAGNQPQHF
TGCAGTGTGGCTGGCAATCAGCCCCAGCATTTT
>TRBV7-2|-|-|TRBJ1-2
CASSLTYGRDYGYTF
TGTGCCAGCAGCTTAACTTACGGGCGGGACTATGGCTACACCTTC
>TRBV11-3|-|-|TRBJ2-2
CASSQTGTNTGELFF
TGTGCCAGCAGCCAAACAGGGACAAACACCGGGGAGCTGTTTTTT
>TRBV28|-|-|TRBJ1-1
CASSIRRGSHTEAFF
TGTGCCAGCAGTATACGCAGGGGATCGCACACTGAAGCTTTCTTT
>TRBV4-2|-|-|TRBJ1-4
CASSQEWGREKLFF
TGTGCCAGCAGCCAAGAATGGGGGCGCGAAAAACTGTTTTTT
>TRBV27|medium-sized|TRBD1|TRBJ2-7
CASSGQDGLSYEQYF
TGTGCCAGCAGTGGACAGGACGGACTGTCCTACGAGCAGTACTTC
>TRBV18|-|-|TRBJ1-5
CASSPKAAQSNQPQHF
TGTGCCAGCTCACCGAAGGCGGCGCAGAGCAATCAGCCCCAGCATTTT
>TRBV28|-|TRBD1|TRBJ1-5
CASSLGTGPSSNQPQHF
TGTGCCAGCAGTTTGGGGACAGGGCCATCTAGCAATCAGCCCCAGCATTTT
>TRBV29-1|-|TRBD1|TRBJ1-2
CSVFVTTEGTELNYGYTF
TGCAGCGTCTTCGTCACCACCGAAGGGACAGAACTTAACTATGGCTACACCTTC
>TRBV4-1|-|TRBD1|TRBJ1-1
CASSHPNRGRWNTEAFF
TGCGCCAGCAGCCACCCTAACAGGGGGCGATGGAACACTGAAGCTTTCTTT
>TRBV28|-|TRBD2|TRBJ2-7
CASRSFSSGSYEQYF
TGTGCCAGCAGATCCTTTAGTAGCGGGAGTTACGAGCAGTACTTC
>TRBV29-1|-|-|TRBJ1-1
CSVEVLATEAFF
TGCAGCGTTGAAGTTTTAGCCACTGAAGCTTTCTTT